Sequencing of this T cell receptor beta chain was carried out in a study of Graves' ophthalmopathy and Graves' hyperthyroidism. This clonotype was seen only a few times. CDR3 length: 13 amino acids. V was clipped by 2 bases and J by 4 bases; unmatched bases: 4. Germline CDR1 reads DFQATT; CDR2 reads SNEGSKA (reference sequence). Amplification of TCR beta CDR3 regions used RNA transcripts. First-round RT-PCR used HTBI primers; second-round multiplex PCR followed. In TCRdb, the multiplex PCR reads were re-called with MiXCR into one record per CDR3 protein. The sample has 900,000 to 1,200,000 distinct CDR3 sequences, around a third seen once.

The receptor comes from an adult man with Graves' hyperthyroidism. The chain joins TRBV20-1 to TRBJ2-7; 8 bases match TRBD1. Sequenced: peripheral blood or thyroid tissue (not recorded which). CDR3 protein: CSARPRTGYEQYF. DNA for the CDR3: TGCAGTGCTAGACCCAGGACAGGGTACGAGCAGTACTTC.